This entry lists 13 T cell receptor beta chains sequenced from one sample in a study of vaccination effects on CD4 cells after COVID-19. Antigen specificity for these receptors is unknown. Before sequencing took place, the ViraFEST assay used viral peptide pools to expand antigen-specific CD4+ T cells. With 9 to 11 days of culture completed, CD4+ T cells were isolated. This person caught SARS-CoV-2 sometime from March to December 2020, and PCR testing confirmed the infection. The table came from immunoSEQ multiplex PCR; TCRdb's copy has only in-frame clones and leaves some out. The sample comprises roughly 25,000 clones, 78% of which are singletons, and 15% to 20% rests with the top ten. The sequenced sample was CD4+ T cells from PBMCs cultured with HCoV-NL63 spike peptides, obtained before COVID-19 vaccination. Receptors originate from a human donor who had a prior SARS-CoV-2 infection.

Only one count was recorded for this clone. V and J are TRBV7-8 and TRBJ2-5; TRBD2 matches at 10 bases. Germline CDR1 is SGHVS and CDR2 is FQNEAQ. The CDR3 extends over 16 amino acids. Trimming removed 5 bases from V and 0 bases from J; junction bases left unmatched: 6. This chain's CDR3 is CASSAPGLAYQETQYF. CDR3 in DNA: TGTGCCAGCAGCGCGCCGGGACTAGCGTACCAAGAGACCCAGTACTTC.

This clone was seen a few times. The rearrangement uses TRBV18 and TRBJ1-5, with 8 positions matching TRBD1. Germline V gene data show CDR1 as KGHSH and CDR2 as LQKENI. This CDR3 is 17 amino acids long. Trimming took 6 bases from V and 2 from J; bases not matched to a gene: 12. The CDR3 sequence is CASSTAGGYAGNQPQHF. CDR3 sequence (DNA): TGTGCCAGCTCCACTGCAGGGGGCTACGCGGGCAATCAGCCCCAGCATTTT. The full variable domain, completed using reference TRBV18 and TRBJ1-5, is NAGVMQNPRHLVRRRGQEARLRCSPMKGHSHVYWYRQLPEEGLKFMVYLQKENIIDESGMPKERFSAEFPKEGPSILRIQQVVRGDSAAYFCASSTAGGYAGNQPQHFGDGTRLSIL.

This clone was seen a single time. This chain joins TRBV6-4 and TRBJ2-7; the D call may be TRBD1 or TRBD2 (6 bases each). Trimming removed 0 bases from V and 2 bases from J, with 14 bases in between. The V gene's germline CDR1 is MRHNA and CDR2 SNTAGT. The CDR3 runs to 16 residues. The CDR3 spells CASSDSGGRCAYEQYF. In DNA form, the CDR3 reads TGTGCCAGCAGTGACTCAGGGGGGAGATGCGCCTACGAGCAGTACTTC.

CDR3 sequence (DNA): TGTGCCAGCAGCCCCTTCGGCGGGGAGCTGTTTTTT. Its protein is CASSPFGGELFF. The V and J genes are TRBV3-1 (or the pseudogene TRBV3-2) and TRBJ2-2, with D unclear. The CDR3 length is 12 residues. The V end lost 4 bases, the J end lost 7 bases, and 7 bases lay between the germline ends. In germline, CDR1 is LGHDT, CDR2 YNNKEL (reference sequence).

This chain joins TRBV11-3 and TRBJ1-3, with 9 positions matching TRBD1. V trimming: 5 bases; J trimming: 2 bases; junction bases outside the gene matches: 4. The CDR3 totals 15 residues. Germline lookup yields CDR1 SGHNT and CDR2 YENEEA. The CDR3 reads CASSRRTGAGNTIYF. The CDR3 coding sequence is TGTGCCAGCAGCCGAAGGACAGGGGCTGGAAACACCATATATTTT.

This chain links TRBV15 with TRBJ2-1; D may be TRBD2 (5 bases). V lost 0 bases and J lost 2, with 11 bases in between. The V gene's germline CDR1 is LNHNV and CDR2 YYDKDF (reference sequence). This CDR3 is 16 amino acids long. CDR3 DNA sequence: TGTGCCACCAGCAGAGATGAGGGTATCGCCTACAATGAGCAGTTCTTC. It specifies CATSRDEGIAYNEQFF.

This clone was picked up one time. The genes are TRBV6-2 or TRBV6-3 and TRBJ1-4, with D uncertain. The V end was cut by 5 bases, the J end by 5 bases, with 24 bases between. This CDR3 comprises 18 residues. Germline CDR1 and CDR2: MNHEY and SVGEGT. CDR3 in amino acids: CASSGDEGTDFWNEKLFF. The CDR3 nucleotides are TGTGCCAGCAGTGGAGATGAGGGAACTGACTTCTGGAATGAAAAACTGTTTTTT.

V gene TRBV27 combines with J gene TRBJ1-2; D unclear. The V gene's germline CDR1 is MNHEY and CDR2 SMNVEV (reference sequence). This CDR3 spans 17 amino acids. Trimming removed 4 bases from V and 2 bases from J, with 20 bases in between. DNA of the CDR3: TGTGCCAGCAGTTCTACCCCCGAGAGGACGGGGAACTATGGCTACACCTTC. Translation: CASSSTPERTGNYGYTF.

The gene calls are TRBV19 and TRBJ1-3; TRBD1 matches at 8 bases. Trimming at V came to 3 bases and at J to 5 bases, leaving 3 bases not matched to a gene. The CDR3 loop spans 14 amino acids. The germline V gene has CDR1 LNHDA and CDR2 SQIVND (reference sequence). The CDR3 coding sequence is TGTGCCAGTAGTATTACAGGGGGAAGAAACACCATATATTTT. Amino acid sequence: CASSITGGRNTIYF.

This clone was seen once. V usage is TRBV7-2 and J usage is TRBJ1-1; D is perhaps TRBD1 (5 bases). Between the trimmed V and J ends, which lost 3 bases and 0 bases, there was a span of 14 bases. Germline CDR1 and CDR2: SGHTA and FQGNSA. CDR3 size: 16 residues. The CDR3 is CASSFPSDSLNTEAFF. The CDR3 nucleotides are TGTGCCAGCAGCTTCCCCTCCGACAGCTTGAACACTGAAGCTTTCTTT.

The rearrangement joins TRBV5-8 to TRBJ2-3; a possible D gene is TRBD2 (5 bases). The V end was cut by 4 bases, the J end by 4 bases, with 22 bases between. CDR3 length equals 17 residues. Germline-derived CDR1 and CDR2 are SGHTS and YDEGEE. The CDR3 bases are TGTGCCAGCAGCCCTCCATCTGGACTCTACGGGGCAGATACGCAGTATTTT. Its translation: CASSPPSGLYGADTQYF.

This chain links TRBV3-1 (or the pseudogene TRBV3-2) with TRBJ1-2; weak D call: TRBD1 (5 bases). Germline CDR1 and CDR2: LGHDT and YNNKEL (reference sequence). V shed 5 bases and J shed 7 bases, with 14 bases lying between them. The CDR3 extends over 13 amino acids. The CDR3 loop is CASSGGRGFGYTF. The CDR3 DNA reads TGTGCCAGCAGCGGGGGACGTGGGTTTGGCTACACCTTC.

This sequence joins TRBV7-3 and TRBJ2-6; no definite D call. V was cut by 5 bases and J by 4 bases, with 9 bases left in between. Germline values: CDR1 SGHTA, CDR2 FQGTGA. The CDR3 spans 14 residues. The chain's CDR3 is CASSRDFGANVLTF. CDR3 nucleotides: TGTGCCAGCAGCAGAGACTTCGGGGCCAACGTCCTGACTTTC.